The clone carrying this T cell receptor (beta chain) appeared many times. The sample comes from a study of Graves' ophthalmopathy and Graves' hyperthyroidism. Germline assignment: CDR1 SGHDN and CDR2 FVKESK. V dropped 6 bases and J dropped 2; count of bases not matched to a gene: 1. The CDR3 is made up of 13 amino acids. Ophthalmopathic donors had moderate-to-severe activity, CAS ≥3 and NOSPECS ≥4, with disease that had lasted under 3 months. PBMCs were density-gradient isolated from around 11 ml fresh blood. Beta-chain TCR CDR3 regions were amplified from RNA transcripts. The authors performed first-round RT-PCR with HTBI primers and then a second-round multiplex PCR. Via MiXCR, TCRdb re-called the multiplex PCR reads, giving one row per CDR3 protein. The table lists about 170,000 distinct CDR3 sequences, around two fifths of them singletons, with 5.8% in the top ten.

This TCR was sampled from a woman in her thirties or forties with Graves' ophthalmopathy. This chain uses TRBV14 with TRBJ2-5; 9 nucleotides line up with TRBD1. The specimen was peripheral blood. The chain's CDR3 is CASRGQGQETQYF. CDR3 bases: TGTGCCAGCAGGGGACAGGGACAAGAGACCCAGTACTTC.